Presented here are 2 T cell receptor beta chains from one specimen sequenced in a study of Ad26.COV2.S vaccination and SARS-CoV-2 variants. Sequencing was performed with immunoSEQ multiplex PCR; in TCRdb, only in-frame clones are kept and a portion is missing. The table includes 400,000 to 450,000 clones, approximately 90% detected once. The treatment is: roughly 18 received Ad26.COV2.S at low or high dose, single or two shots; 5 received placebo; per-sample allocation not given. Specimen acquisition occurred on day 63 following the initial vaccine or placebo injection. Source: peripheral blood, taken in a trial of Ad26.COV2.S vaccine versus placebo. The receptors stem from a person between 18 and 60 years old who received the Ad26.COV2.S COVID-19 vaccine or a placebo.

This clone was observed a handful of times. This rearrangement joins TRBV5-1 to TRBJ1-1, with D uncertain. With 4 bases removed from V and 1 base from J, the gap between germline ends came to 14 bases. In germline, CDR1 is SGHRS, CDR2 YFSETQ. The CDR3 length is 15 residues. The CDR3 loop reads CASSRGGGSNTEAFF. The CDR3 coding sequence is TGCGCCAGCAGCCGGGGAGGCGGCTCGAACACTGAAGCTTTCTTT.

This CDR3 reads CASSPAGAYTGELFF. Written as DNA, the CDR3 is TGTGCCAGCTCACCGGCGGGGGCGTACACCGGGGAGCTGTTTTTT. The chain carries TRBV18 and TRBJ2-2; weak D call: TRBD2 (7 bases). Trimming removed 3 bases from V and 3 bases from J, with 11 bases in between. The CDR3 contains 15 residues. Germline values: CDR1 KGHSH, CDR2 LQKENI.